Below are 30 T cell receptor beta chains sequenced from a single sample in a study of beta chain features in type 1 diabetes. Their antigens are not known. Every bit of the isolated RNA underwent reverse transcription, so sequencing read expressed TCRB transcripts. Assay used: immunoSEQ multiplex PCR; TCRdb lists only in-frame clones, some missing. The profile shows fewer than 350,000 clones, 15% of them singletons. Study conclusions and caveats: There was a moderate but significant shortening of TCRB CDR3s in all four CD4+ subsets of Type 1 diabetes patients.

The sequenced sample was naive CD4+ T cells from blood. These receptors came from a man aged 18 to 30 with type 1 diabetes.

This rearrangement joins TRBV19 to TRBJ1-3, with 8 bases fitting TRBD1. Germline CDR1 reads LNHDA; CDR2 reads SQIVND (reference sequence). The J segment lost 0 bases and the V segment lost 10 bases, leaving 5 bases of the junction unmatched. The CDR3 runs to 14 residues. The CDR3 DNA reads TGTGCCACCGGACAGGGTATCTCTGGAAACACCATATATTTT. It translates to CATGQGISGNTIYF.

In its sample, this clone was seen a few times. Here the CDR3 DNA reads TGTGCCAGCAGCCTAGTGGACAGGGGCGGGTTCCAGCCCCAGCATTTT. Its translation: CASSLVDRGGFQPQHF. V and J are TRBV7-2 and TRBJ1-5, with 9 nucleotides matching TRBD1. The trim removed 5 bases at V and 7 bases at J, leaving 12 bases unmatched. This CDR3 contains 16 residues. Germline loops: CDR1 SGHTA, CDR2 FQGNSA.

This clone was observed a few times. V and J are TRBV12-5 and TRBJ1-1; TRBD1 is a possible D gene (5 bases). The CDR3 totals 14 residues. The germline CDR1 and CDR2 sequences are LGHNT and FRNRAP. V lost 0 bases and J lost 8, with 13 bases in between. The CDR3 spells CASGLVRGEGEAFF. CDR3 coding DNA: TGTGCTAGTGGTTTGGTACGGGGGGAAGGCGAAGCTTTCTTT.

The V gene is TRBV9, the J gene TRBJ2-7, with D possibly being TRBD2 (6 bases). The CDR3 has 14 residues. Trimming left V 3 bases short and J 5 bases short, with 15 bases between. Germline CDR1 SGDLS, CDR2 YYNGEE. CDR3 sequence: CASSEGGGVHEQYF. In DNA form, the CDR3 reads TGTGCCAGCAGCGAGGGAGGAGGGGTCCACGAGCAGTACTTC. The full variable domain, its missing parts supplied by reference TRBV9 and TRBJ2-7, is DSGVTQTPKHLITATGQRVTLRCSPRSGDLSVYWYQQSLDQGLQFLIQYYNGEERAKGNILERFSAQQFPDLHSELNLSSLELGDSALYFCASSEGGGVHEQYFGPGTRLTVT.

The rearrangement joins TRBV4-1 to TRBJ1-1, with D possibly being TRBD1 (6 bases). V lost 0 bases, J lost 1 base, and 9 bases lay in between. The CDR3 has 15 residues. Germline CDR1 is MGHRA and CDR2 is YSYEKL. The CDR3, as DNA: TGCGCCAGCAGCCAAGATCAGGGGAGGAACACTGAAGCTTTCTTT. Amino acids: CASSQDQGRNTEAFF.

This chain links TRBV15 with TRBJ2-7, with a possible D match to TRBD1 (5 bases). The V gene's germline CDR1 is LNHNV and CDR2 YYDKDF (reference sequence). Trimming stripped 0 bases from V and 0 bases from J, with 12 bases between. This CDR3 has 16 amino acids. The CDR3, as DNA: TGTGCCACCAGCAGAGATCAGTGGGGCCTCTCCTACGAGCAGTACTTC. This sequence encodes CATSRDQWGLSYEQYF.

In its sample, this clone was seen a few times. The chain has TRBV9 and TRBJ2-1; 10 nucleotides align to TRBD2. Per germline, CDR1 SGDLS and CDR2 YYNGEE. The V and J ends lost 0 bases and 8 bases, in that order; junction bases with no gene match: 5. CDR3 length equals 15 residues. The CDR3 is CASSVDLAGAHEQFF. CDR3 bases: TGTGCCAGCAGCGTAGACCTAGCGGGAGCACATGAGCAGTTCTTC.

The CDR3 reads CATSPLRSLGNTIYF. CDR3 sequence (DNA): TGTGCCACTAGCCCCTTGCGGTCTCTTGGAAACACCATATATTTT. The chain is built from TRBV19 and TRBJ1-3; no definite D call. V dropped 10 bases and J dropped 3 bases, with 19 bases sitting between them. Per the germline V gene, CDR1 is LNHDA and CDR2 is SQIVND (reference sequence). There are 15 residues in the CDR3.

The chain uses TRBV7-8 and TRBJ1-2, with 9 bases matching TRBD1. Germline assignment: CDR1 SGHVS and CDR2 FQNEAQ. With V trimmed by 8 bases and J by 4 bases, 11 bases remained unmatched. The CDR3 totals 15 residues. In DNA form, the CDR3 reads TGTGCCAGCTCTCCATCGACAGGGGGGTCCTATGGCTACACCTTC. It encodes CASSPSTGGSYGYTF.

This clone has a handful of counts. The gene calls are TRBV30 and TRBJ2-2; 7 positions match TRBD1. J gave up 5 bases and V 5 bases, and 2 bases lay outside the gene matches. CDR3 length: 12 residues. The germline gives CDR1 GTSNPN, CDR2 SVGIG (reference sequence). The CDR3 DNA is TGTGCCTGGCGCAGGGGGACCGGGGAGCTGTTTTTT. It yields the protein CAWRRGTGELFF.

This clone was observed a few times. This rearrangement joins TRBV7-2 to TRBJ2-7; perhaps TRBD2 as D (6 bases). Per germline, CDR1 SGHTA and CDR2 FQGNSA. The CDR3 runs to 15 residues. The V and J ends lost 3 bases and 0 bases respectively, with 12 bases between them. The CDR3 sequence: CASSFQLGGSYEQYF. CDR3 bases: TGTGCCAGCAGCTTTCAATTGGGAGGCTCCTACGAGCAGTACTTC.

This clone has just a few counts. This CDR3 reads CSVGQRANYGYTF. The CDR3 nucleotides are TGCAGCGTTGGGCAGCGAGCTAACTATGGCTACACCTTC. This sequence joins TRBV29-1 and TRBJ1-2; D unresolved. The germline gives CDR1 SQVTM, CDR2 ANQGSEA. This CDR3 comprises 13 residues. With 4 bases removed from V and 0 bases from J, the gap between germline ends came to 9 bases.

The DNA for the CDR3 is TGTGCCAGCAGCGGAATGCGACAGGGGGGCTACACCTTC. This codes for CASSGMRQGGYTF. V usage is TRBV9 and J usage is TRBJ1-2; 8 bases map to TRBD1. The CDR3 is 13 residues long. Per the germline V gene, CDR1 is SGDLS and CDR2 is YYNGEE. Losses at the gene ends were 3 bases for V and 8 bases for J; bases not matched to a gene: 6.

To note about this clone: This sample includes further DNA sequences coding for the same CDR3. The J gene is TRBJ2-5, the V gene TRBV5-4, with TRBD2 matching over 7 bases. The J segment lost 2 bases and the V segment lost 4 bases, leaving 5 bases of the junction unmatched. The CDR3 has 14 residues. Germline CDR1 reads SGHNT; CDR2 reads YYREEE (reference sequence). The CDR3 spells CASSPGLGQETQYF. In DNA, the CDR3 is TGTGCCAGCAGCCCCGGACTAGGGCAAGAGACCCAGTACTTC.

This clone was observed a few times. The CDR3 nucleotides read TGTGCCAGCAGTGCCGGGACAGGGTTGTACGAGCAGTACTTC. Its translation: CASSAGTGLYEQYF. This chain connects TRBV6-6 to TRBJ2-7, with TRBD1 matching over 9 bases. CDR1 and CDR2 from the germline V gene are MNHNY and SVGAGI (reference sequence). V dropped 5 bases and J dropped 4; count of bases not matched to a gene: 6. The CDR3 has 14 amino acids.

The chain has TRBV11-2 and TRBJ1-6, with 10 bases identical to TRBD1. J lost 6 bases, V lost 5 bases, and 13 bases had no gene match. From germline, CDR1 is SGHAT and CDR2 FQNNGV. The CDR3 is 18 amino acids. Written as DNA, the CDR3 is TGTGCCAGCAGCCCCGGGACAGGGGCTCTTCTCCTTAATTCACCCCTCCACTTT. Translated: CASSPGTGALLLNSPLHF.

V gene TRBV5-1 combines with J gene TRBJ2-1; 12 nucleotides line up with TRBD2. Losses at the gene ends were 4 bases for V and 5 bases for J; bases not matched to a gene: 4. Germline V lookup: CDR1 SGHRS, CDR2 YFSETQ. The CDR3 runs to 15 residues. Here the CDR3 reads CASSPLAGGHNEQFF. The CDR3 DNA reads as TGCGCCAGCAGCCCTCTAGCGGGGGGGCACAATGAGCAGTTCTTC.

The V and J genes are TRBV18 and TRBJ2-7; D may be TRBD2 (5 bases). V was cut by 5 bases and J by 1 base, with 9 bases left in between. This CDR3 comprises 13 residues. From germline, CDR1 is KGHSH and CDR2 LQKENI. CDR3 DNA sequence: TGTGCCAGCTCATCCGGGGTTTCCTACGAGCAGTACTTC. It specifies CASSSGVSYEQYF. The full variable domain, its missing parts supplied by reference TRBV18 and TRBJ2-7, is NAGVMQNPRHLVRRRGQEARLRCSPMKGHSHVYWYRQLPEEGLKFMVYLQKENIIDESGMPKERFSAEFPKEGPSILRIQQVVRGDSAAYFCASSSGVSYEQYFGPGTRLTVT.

The chain combines TRBV19 with TRBJ1-1, with D uncertain. Trimming pared 4 bases from V and 0 bases from J, leaving 6 bases between. There are 13 residues in the CDR3. Germline V CDR1 and CDR2: LNHDA, SQIVND (reference sequence). As DNA, the CDR3 is TGTGCCAGTAGTACCGGTCTGAACACTGAAGCTTTCTTT. Its translation: CASSTGLNTEAFF.

CDR3 sequence (DNA): TGTGCCATCAGTGCCGCGGGACAGACAACTAATGAAAAACTGTTTTTT. Translation gives CAISAAGQTTNEKLFF. The genes are TRBV10-3 and TRBJ1-4, with 7 bases matching TRBD1. The CDR3 is 16 amino acids. Germline CDR1 is ENHRY and CDR2 is SYGVKD. Unmatched junction bases numbered 5, after V lost 4 bases and J lost 0 bases.

J is TRBJ2-5 and V is TRBV6-1, with D possibly being TRBD1 (7 bases). Per the germline V gene, CDR1 is MNHNS and CDR2 is SASEGT. This CDR3 region has 13 residues. Trimming stripped 5 bases from V and 5 bases from J, with 12 bases between. The CDR3 protein is CASSQAGGETQYF. DNA of the CDR3: TGTGCCAGCAGTCAGGCAGGGGGGGAGACCCAGTACTTC.

The V gene is TRBV19, the J gene TRBJ2-7, with D perhaps TRBD1 (6 bases). This CDR3 has 12 amino acids. The germline CDR1 and CDR2 sequences are LNHDA and SQIVND (reference sequence). The V end lost 10 bases, the J end lost 6 bases, and 16 bases lay between the germline ends. CDR3 DNA: TGTGCCACCGGACCTCGCAGGGGCGAGCAGTACTTC. This translates into CATGPRRGEQYF. The entire variable domain, with the rest obtained from reference TRBV19 and TRBJ2-7, is as follows: DGGITQSPKYLFRKEGQNVTLSCEQNLNHDAMYWYRQDPGQGLRLIYYSQIVNDFQKGDIAEGYSVSREKKESFPLTVTSAQKNPTAFYLCATGPRRGEQYFGPGTRLTVT.

This clone was seen a few times. This rearrangement joins TRBV5-1 to TRBJ2-5; 7 bases are a match to TRBD1. Losses at the gene ends were 4 bases for V and 2 bases for J; bases not matched to a gene: 5. The germline V gene encodes CDR1 SGHRS and CDR2 YFSETQ. This CDR3 is built from 14 residues. CDR3 DNA sequence: TGCGCCAGCAGCCCCGGGACAGAACAAGAGACCCAGTACTTC. Its protein is CASSPGTEQETQYF.

V usage is TRBV28 and J usage is TRBJ1-2, with D possibly matching TRBD1 (5 bases). Trimming pared 8 bases from V and 2 bases from J, leaving 18 bases between. CDR1 and CDR2 (germline): MDHEN, SYDVKM. The CDR3 loop spans 15 amino acids. CDR3 sequence reads: CASLPPGVANYGYTF. The CDR3, as DNA: TGTGCCAGCTTACCTCCGGGGGTAGCAAACTATGGCTACACCTTC.

The chain combines TRBV5-4 with TRBJ2-5, with 8 bases that match TRBD1. CDR1 and CDR2 from the germline V gene are SGHNT and YYREEE (reference sequence). CDR3 length: 15 amino acids. Trimming took 4 bases from V and 3 from J; bases not matched to a gene: 8. The CDR3 loop is CASSRTQGAEETQYF. Here the CDR3 DNA reads TGTGCCAGCAGCCGCACCCAGGGGGCGGAAGAGACCCAGTACTTC.

In this sample, this clone turned up a few times. The chain links TRBV27 to TRBJ1-2, with TRBD1 identical over 7 bases. CDR3 length: 14 amino acids. CDR1 MNHEY and CDR2 SMNVEV come from the germline V gene (reference sequence). The V segment lost 10 bases and the J segment 0 bases; nucleotides outside the gene matches: 8. DNA of the CDR3: TGTGCCAACCCAGTGGGACAGTCTAACTATGGCTACACCTTC. Protein sequence: CANPVGQSNYGYTF.

The chain employs TRBV19 and TRBJ2-3, with 8 bases lining up with TRBD1. CDR3 length: 14 amino acids. The V gene's germline CDR1 is LNHDA and CDR2 SQIVND (reference sequence). V lost 8 bases and J lost 4; bases outside the gene matches: 8. The CDR3 nucleotides are TGTGCCAGTGCTGACAGGGGATCCGCAGATACGCAGTATTTT. Translated: CASADRGSADTQYF. The full variable domain, its missing parts supplied by reference TRBV19 and TRBJ2-3, is DGGITQSPKYLFRKEGQNVTLSCEQNLNHDAMYWYRQDPGQGLRLIYYSQIVNDFQKGDIAEGYSVSREKKESFPLTVTSAQKNPTAFYLCASADRGSADTQYFGPGTRLTVL.

V and J are TRBV7-9 and TRBJ1-5; D gene unclear. V lost 5 bases and J lost 4, with 15 bases in between. Germline assignment: CDR1 SEHNR and CDR2 FQNEAQ (reference sequence). The CDR3 has 15 residues. This CDR3 is CASSEWATGNQPQHF. The DNA of the CDR3 is TGTGCCAGCAGCGAATGGGCTACGGGAAATCAGCCCCAGCATTTT.

This chain's CDR3 is CASSLAGVETQYF. The DNA for the CDR3 is TGTGCCAGCAGCTTAGCAGGGGTTGAGACCCAGTACTTC. The rearrangement links TRBV7-9 to TRBJ2-5; D may be TRBD1 (5 bases). CDR1 and CDR2 from the germline V gene are SEHNR and FQNEAQ (reference sequence). V was trimmed by 0 bases and J by 5 bases, leaving 7 bases between them. There are 13 residues in the CDR3.

Only a few counts were recorded for this clone. V usage is TRBV9 and J usage is TRBJ1-5; 7 bases fit TRBD1. The CDR3 contains 17 residues. Germline V gene data show CDR1 as SGDLS and CDR2 as YYNGEE. J gave up 0 bases and V 0 bases, and 6 bases lay outside the gene matches. CDR3: CASSVADREHSNQPQHF. CDR3 sequence (DNA): TGTGCCAGCAGCGTAGCCGACAGGGAACATAGCAATCAGCCCCAGCATTTT.